This is a list of T cell receptor beta chains from one sample in a study of regulatory T cells in long-lasting Graves disease. TCRdb itself ran the multiplex PCR reads through MiXCR, one entry per CDR3 protein. Altogether about 500,000 distinct CDR3 sequences are present, about 16% being singletons, with the ten largest covering over 9%. The sample was also reused in another study, on T cells in Graves' hyperthyroidism and ophthalmopathy.

Sequenced material: peripheral blood mononuclear cells (PBMCs), taken at new diagnosis, from a patient treated with antithyroid drugs. The receptor set was obtained from a man aged 40-49 years with Graves disease. Each CDR3 is given with its conserved first and last residue. A D gene is named only where the DNA matches it firmly. Only some rows state a clone size, as once, few, many or a class for expanded clones.

v_call	j_call	clone_size	d_call	cdr3_nt	cdr3_aa
TRBV30	TRBJ2-1	once	TRBD2	TGTGCCTGGAGTGTACAAGGGGCTAGCGGGGGGCCATACAATGAGCAGTTCTTC	CAWSVQGASGGPYNEQFF
TRBV27	TRBJ2-7	.	TRBD2	TGTGCCAGCAGTTTAACTAGCGGGAGGGTCGCCGAGCAGTACTTC	CASSLTSGRVAEQYF
TRBV7-9	TRBJ2-7	many	.	TGTGCCAGCAGCTTCCTCCGGGAAACGGGAGAGCAGTACTTC	CASSFLRETGEQYF
TRBV6-1	TRBJ2-3	many	TRBD2	TGTGCCAGCACTCCAGGGACTAGCGGGAGTCGGACAGATACGCAGTATTTT	CASTPGTSGSRTDTQYF
TRBV20-1	TRBJ2-1	many	.	TGCAGCCAGGCCTCCTACAATGAGCAGTTCTTC	CSQASYNEQFF
TRBV30	TRBJ1-1	many	.	TGTGCCTGGAGTGTACTACGGGTTGAAGCTTTCTTT	CAWSVLRVEAFF
TRBV18	TRBJ2-5	many	.	TGTGCCAGCTCAGAGCAGGGAGGAGAGACCCAGTACTTC	CASSEQGGETQYF
TRBV3-1	TRBJ2-1	few	TRBD1	TGTGCCAGCAGCCCACCACCCGGACAGGGGTCCTACAATGAGCAGTTCTTC	CASSPPPGQGSYNEQFF
TRBV27	TRBJ1-5	few	.	TGTGCCGATGGAGGGTCGGATAGCAATCAGCCCCAGCATTTT	CADGGSDSNQPQHF
TRBV28	TRBJ1-6	.	.	TGTGCCAGCAGTTCCCAGCAGGGGTGGAATTCACCCCTCCACTTT	CASSSQQGWNSPLHF
TRBV12-3/TRBV12-4	TRBJ2-1	many	.	TGTGCCAGCAGTTTATTACCGACAGACTCCTACAATGAGCAGTTCTTC	CASSLLPTDSYNEQFF
TRBV29-1	TRBJ2-7	.	.	TGCAGCGTTGTGCCGGGGGCGCCCCACGAGCAGTACTTC	CSVVPGAPHEQYF
TRBV11-1	TRBJ2-7	.	.	TGTGCCAGCAGGGTCGAGTGGCACGAGCAGTACTTC	CASRVEWHEQYF
TRBV6-1	TRBJ1-1	.	.	TGTGCCAGCAGCAAGACATCCCCGAACACTGAAGCTTTCTTT	CASSKTSPNTEAFF
TRBV7-9	TRBJ2-7	few	TRBD2	TGTGCCAGCAGCCAAGGGGGACTAGCGGGAGGTGGCGCCTACGAGCAGTACTTC	CASSQGGLAGGGAYEQYF
TRBV11-2	TRBJ2-4	many	.	TGTGCCAGCAGCTTACAGAACATTCAGTACTTC	CASSLQNIQYF
TRBV20-1	TRBJ2-7	many	.	TGCAGTGCTTCCCAGGGGGGCTACTACGAGCAGTACTTC	CSASQGGYYEQYF
TRBV12-3/TRBV12-4	TRBJ1-1	.	.	TGTGCCAGCAGTTCCTGGGTAGGGACTGGGAACACTGAAGCTTTCTTT	CASSSWVGTGNTEAFF
TRBV12-3/TRBV12-4	TRBJ1-2	many	.	TGTGCCAGCAGTTTCGGGACTGAGCGGAACGGCTACACCTTC	CASSFGTERNGYTF
TRBV11-2	TRBJ2-1	many	.	TGTGCCAGCAGCTCAAGGGCCCTAAACAATGAGCAGTTCTTC	CASSSRALNNEQFF
TRBV20-1	TRBJ2-1	many	.	TGCAGTGCTACCCAGCTAGGTGATGAGCAGTTCTTC	CSATQLGDEQFF
TRBV20-1	TRBJ1-4	many	.	TGCAGTGCTTACAGGAGCGATAATGAAAAACTGTTTTTT	CSAYRSDNEKLFF
TRBV20-1	TRBJ2-7	many	.	TGCAGTGCCAGAGGGCAGCTCTCCTACGAGCAGTACTTC	CSARGQLSYEQYF
TRBV6-2/TRBV6-3	TRBJ2-7	many	.	TGTGCCAGCAGTTATCATTCCGAGCGGAACTCCTACGAGCAGTACTTC	CASSYHSERNSYEQYF
TRBV20-1	TRBJ1-2	.	TRBD1	TGCAGTGCTAGGTGGCAGGGGGACTATGGCTACACCTTC	CSARWQGDYGYTF
TRBV2	TRBJ2-7	many	.	TGTGCCAGCAGGCCGGTCGGACGCAACGAGCAGTACTTC	CASRPVGRNEQYF
TRBV24-1	TRBJ2-1	many	TRBD1	TGTGCCACCAGTGTCGGGACAGCGTACAATGAGCAGTTCTTC	CATSVGTAYNEQFF
TRBV15	TRBJ2-1	.	TRBD2	TGTGCCACCAGCACGCTAGCGGGAGACCATTACAATGAGCAGTTCTTC	CATSTLAGDHYNEQFF
TRBV5-1	TRBJ2-7	.	.	TGCGCCAGCAGCTTGGGGGACAAGCAGTACTTC	CASSLGDKQYF
TRBV29-1	TRBJ2-1	few	TRBD2	TGCAGCGTCCGGAGGACTAGCGGCCTTCCCAATGAGCAGTTCTTC	CSVRRTSGLPNEQFF
TRBV24-1	TRBJ2-2	many	.	TGTGCCACCAGTGATCTAACGGGCGTACCAGGCCATCCGCCGAACACCGGGGAGCTGTTTTTT	CATSDLTGVPGHPPNTGELFF
TRBV3-1	TRBJ2-4	many	.	TGTGCCAGCAGCCAGAGGGACCTCGGGCCCAAAAACATTCAGTACTTC	CASSQRDLGPKNIQYF
TRBV24-1	TRBJ2-1	.	TRBD2	TGTGCCACCAGTGATTTGGCGGGAGAACTCAATGAGCAGTTCTTC	CATSDLAGELNEQFF
TRBV27	TRBJ1-2	.	TRBD1	TGTGCCAGCAGTCCGGGACAGGGGCCTGGCTACACCTTC	CASSPGQGPGYTF
TRBV10-3	TRBJ1-1	.	.	TGTGCCATCAGTGAGTCGTTCGTGAACACTGAAGCTTTCTTT	CAISESFVNTEAFF
TRBV13	TRBJ1-2	many	.	TGTGCCAGCAGCTTAGTAGGTGTTGGTGGCTACACCTTC	CASSLVGVGGYTF
TRBV28	TRBJ1-2	many	TRBD1	TGTGCCAGCAGTCTCGGGACAGCCTATGGCTACACCTTC	CASSLGTAYGYTF
TRBV12-3/TRBV12-4	TRBJ2-1	many	TRBD1	TGTGCCAGCAGAAAAGGGGGCCGTACCTACAATGAGCAGTTCTTC	CASRKGGRTYNEQFF
TRBV7-9	TRBJ2-7	many	TRBD2	TGTGCCAGCAGCTCCCTACACACTAGCGGGCCCCCGGGGGAGCAGTACTTC	CASSSLHTSGPPGEQYF
TRBV7-9	TRBJ1-4	many	.	TGTGCCAGCAGCTTAACAGGGCTTCTGGGGGAAAAACTGTTTTTT	CASSLTGLLGEKLFF
TRBV20-1	TRBJ2-7	many	.	TGCAGTGCTAGAGATCATCGCACCTACGAGCAGTACTTC	CSARDHRTYEQYF
TRBV5-1	TRBJ2-1	many	.	TGCGCCAGCAGCCAGCGGGCCTCCGTCAATGAGCAGTTCTTC	CASSQRASVNEQFF
TRBV5-4	TRBJ1-2	many	TRBD1	TGTGCCAGCAGCGCGCCCGGGACAGGGCGATATGGCTACACCTTC	CASSAPGTGRYGYTF
TRBV2	TRBJ2-5	many	TRBD1	TGTGCCGGATCGGGACAGGCTTATGGCGGCCAAGAGACCCAGTACTTC	CAGSGQAYGGQETQYF
TRBV20-1	TRBJ2-3	many	TRBD2	TGCAGTGCTAGAGATCTGAGCGGGAGGGCCTTGAGAGATACGCAGTATTTT	CSARDLSGRALRDTQYF